The rows below give T cell receptor beta chains drawn from one sample of a study of CD8 T cells in Susac syndrome. TCRdb ran MiXCR on the immunoSEQ multiplex PCR reads and lists one entry per CDR3 protein. The sample consists of about 140,000 distinct CDR3 sequences, around 93% of them appearing once. What was sequenced was CD8+ T cells from PBMCs. Receptors originate from a human donor with Susac syndrome. Each CDR3 is given with its conserved first and last residue. The order of the fields is CDR3 protein, V gene, CDR3 length, J gene.

CDR3 protein: CASSSWTLRYNEQFF
V gene: TRBV7-8
CDR3 length: 15
J gene: TRBJ2-1

CDR3 protein: CSASGRSYYEQYF
V gene: TRBV20-1
CDR3 length: 13
J gene: TRBJ2-7

CDR3 protein: CATTEGPLWNEQFF
V gene: TRBV28
CDR3 length: 14
J gene: TRBJ2-1

CDR3 protein: CASSVGGWELGETQYF
V gene: TRBV9
CDR3 length: 16
J gene: TRBJ2-5

CDR3 protein: CASKTEYSGRARIAGELFF
V gene: TRBV6-1
CDR3 length: 19
J gene: TRBJ2-2

CDR3 protein: CASSASGGEHNEQFF
V gene: TRBV9
CDR3 length: 15
J gene: TRBJ2-1

CDR3 protein: CASSQSLQGNTEAFF
V gene: TRBV3-1
CDR3 length: 15
J gene: TRBJ1-1

CDR3 protein: CSVDWSSDNEQFF
V gene: TRBV29-1
CDR3 length: 13
J gene: TRBJ2-1

CDR3 protein: CASSVISGLAGIQETQYF
V gene: TRBV7-2
CDR3 length: 18
J gene: TRBJ2-5

CDR3 protein: CASSLSHTGELFF
V gene: TRBV27
CDR3 length: 13
J gene: TRBJ2-2

CDR3 protein: CSVVAGGPHEQYF
V gene: TRBV29-1
CDR3 length: 13
J gene: TRBJ2-7

CDR3 protein: CASSQEGVDEQYF
V gene: TRBV4-1
CDR3 length: 13
J gene: TRBJ2-7

CDR3 protein: CASSLTQAGHTEAFF
V gene: TRBV27
CDR3 length: 15
J gene: TRBJ1-1

CDR3 protein: CASTKGEKLFF
V gene: TRBV12-3/TRBV12-4
CDR3 length: 11
J gene: TRBJ1-4

CDR3 protein: CASSPSVSGNQPQHF
V gene: TRBV4-1
CDR3 length: 15
J gene: TRBJ1-5

CDR3 protein: CASGLVVTSGGPQETQYF
V gene: TRBV12-5
CDR3 length: 18
J gene: TRBJ2-5

CDR3 protein: CASSVEDGGANFPETQYF
V gene: TRBV9
CDR3 length: 18
J gene: TRBJ2-5

CDR3 protein: CASSERDDWEQFF
V gene: TRBV6-1
CDR3 length: 13
J gene: TRBJ2-1

CDR3 protein: CSVEDFSAGGDTDTQYF
V gene: TRBV29-1
CDR3 length: 17
J gene: TRBJ2-3

CDR3 protein: CAWREASGTDTQYF
V gene: TRBV30
CDR3 length: 14
J gene: TRBJ2-3

CDR3 protein: CAISRQGTDQETQYF
V gene: TRBV10-3
CDR3 length: 15
J gene: TRBJ2-5

CDR3 protein: CASSVGGTSGHEQFF
V gene: TRBV9
CDR3 length: 15
J gene: TRBJ2-1

CDR3 protein: CAWSVVAVADTQYF
V gene: TRBV30
CDR3 length: 14
J gene: TRBJ2-3

CDR3 protein: CASRSGDEQFF
V gene: TRBV27
CDR3 length: 11
J gene: TRBJ2-1

CDR3 protein: CSARPPEGYGYTF
V gene: TRBV20-1
CDR3 length: 13
J gene: TRBJ1-2

CDR3 protein: CASSATSGSRPDTQYF
V gene: TRBV12-3/TRBV12-4
CDR3 length: 16
J gene: TRBJ2-3

CDR3 protein: CASSFAGQETQYF
V gene: TRBV28
CDR3 length: 13
J gene: TRBJ2-5

CDR3 protein: CASPSSGANVLTF
V gene: TRBV27
CDR3 length: 13
J gene: TRBJ2-6

CDR3 protein: CATSGLVNPSQETQYF
V gene: TRBV27
CDR3 length: 16
J gene: TRBJ2-5

CDR3 protein: CALASGREQFF
V gene: TRBV10-3
CDR3 length: 11
J gene: TRBJ2-1

CDR3 protein: CSVDLAGESSGEAFF
V gene: TRBV29-1
CDR3 length: 15
J gene: TRBJ1-1

CDR3 protein: CASSLSEPNNEQFF
V gene: TRBV27
CDR3 length: 14
J gene: TRBJ2-1

CDR3 protein: CAWSRIGTEAFF
V gene: TRBV30
CDR3 length: 12
J gene: TRBJ1-1

CDR3 protein: CASSVERAETDTQYF
V gene: TRBV9
CDR3 length: 15
J gene: TRBJ2-3

CDR3 protein: CASSVVGTSGSASTDTQYF
V gene: TRBV9
CDR3 length: 19
J gene: TRBJ2-3

CDR3 protein: CASSPTGANTEAFF
V gene: TRBV12-3/TRBV12-4
CDR3 length: 14
J gene: TRBJ1-1

CDR3 protein: CASSYSEAQYF
V gene: TRBV28
CDR3 length: 11
J gene: TRBJ2-5

CDR3 protein: CASSPASRGEQFF
V gene: TRBV9
CDR3 length: 13
J gene: TRBJ2-1

CDR3 protein: CASSTGGGVSETQYF
V gene: TRBV6-6
CDR3 length: 15
J gene: TRBJ2-5